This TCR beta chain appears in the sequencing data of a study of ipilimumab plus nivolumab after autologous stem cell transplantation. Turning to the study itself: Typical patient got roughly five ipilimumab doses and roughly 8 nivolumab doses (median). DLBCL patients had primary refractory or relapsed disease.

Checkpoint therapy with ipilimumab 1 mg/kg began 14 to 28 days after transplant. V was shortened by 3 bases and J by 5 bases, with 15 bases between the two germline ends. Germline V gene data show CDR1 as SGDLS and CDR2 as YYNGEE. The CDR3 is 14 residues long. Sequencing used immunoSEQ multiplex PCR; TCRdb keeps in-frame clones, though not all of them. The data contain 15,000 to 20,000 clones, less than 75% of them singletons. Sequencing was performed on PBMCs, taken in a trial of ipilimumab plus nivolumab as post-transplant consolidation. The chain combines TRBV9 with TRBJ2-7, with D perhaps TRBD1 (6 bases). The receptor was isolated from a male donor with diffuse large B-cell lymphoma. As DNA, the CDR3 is TGTGCCAGCAGCGGGGCAGGGGCTACAGACGAGCAGTACTTC. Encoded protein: CASSGAGATDEQYF. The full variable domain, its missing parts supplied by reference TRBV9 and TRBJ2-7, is DSGVTQTPKHLITATGQRVTLRCSPRSGDLSVYWYQQSLDQGLQFLIQYYNGEERAKGNILERFSAQQFPDLHSELNLSSLELGDSALYFCASSGAGATDEQYFGPGTRLTVT.